These 14 T cell receptor beta chains came from one sample sequenced in a study of response to subunit inactivated influenza vaccine. TCRdb used MiXCR to reprocess the RT-PCR reads, holding one entry per CDR3 protein. Of hundreds of thousands of distinct CDR3 sequences detected, approximately 13% appear once; the ten largest clones hold approximately 6.5%. The sequences come from PBMCs from blood, collected around two weeks before vaccination. These receptors were collected from a man aged 50-60 years who received an inactivated influenza vaccine.

This clonotype came up many times. The rearrangement links TRBV12-3 or TRBV12-4 to TRBJ2-7; 8 bases agree with TRBD2. The trim removed 3 bases at V and 6 bases at J, leaving 7 bases unmatched. CDR3 length: 14 residues. The CDR3 DNA is TGTGCCAGCAGTTTCTACCGGGAGGGGAGCGAGCAGTACTTC. It translates to CASSFYREGSEQYF.

V gene TRBV12-3 or TRBV12-4 combines with J gene TRBJ2-7; D ambiguous. The CDR3 runs to 12 residues. Deletions cut 6 bases from V and 2 bases from J, with 8 bases between. The CDR3 DNA sequence: TGTGCCAGCAGCCCGAACGCCTACGAGCAGTACTTC. As protein: CASSPNAYEQYF.

This rearrangement joins TRBV6-5 to TRBJ2-1, with 10 bases lining up with TRBD2. The CDR3 contains 15 residues. The germline V gene encodes CDR1 MNHEY and CDR2 SVGAGI. J lost 7 bases, V lost 2 bases, and 5 bases had no gene match. CDR3 DNA sequence: TGTGCCAGCAGTTACGGACTAGCGGTTAAAAATGAGCAGTTCTTC. Translation gives CASSYGLAVKNEQFF.

The chain carries TRBV7-9 and TRBJ2-1, with 13 bases matching TRBD2. Germline CDR1 reads SEHNR; CDR2 reads FQNEAQ (reference sequence). J was trimmed by 7 bases and V by 5 bases; bases with no gene match: 5. There are 15 residues in the CDR3. DNA for the CDR3: TGTGCCAGCAGCATCAGACTAGCGGGAGGAAATGAGCAGTTCTTC. Translation: CASSIRLAGGNEQFF.

This clonotype was observed a few times. The genes are TRBV20-1 and TRBJ1-2; D is ambiguous. CDR1 and CDR2 (germline): DFQATT, SNEGSKA (reference sequence). CDR3 length equals 13 residues. V was cut by 5 bases and J by 4 bases, with 14 bases left in between. The CDR3 protein is CSAPPHLAYGYTF. The CDR3 nucleotides read TGCAGTGCTCCGCCCCATCTAGCCTATGGCTACACCTTC.

The chain links TRBV5-1 to TRBJ2-4; D gene ambiguous. Per germline, CDR1 SGHRS and CDR2 YFSETQ. V shed 0 bases and J shed 0 bases, with 7 bases lying between them. This CDR3 comprises 15 residues. CDR3 in DNA: TGCGCCAGCAGCTTGGAAGGGTTAGCCAAAAACATTCAGTACTTC. This translates into CASSLEGLAKNIQYF.

The J gene is TRBJ2-7, the V gene TRBV20-1, with no clear D. CDR3 size: 14 residues. Trimming pared 7 bases from V and 0 bases from J, leaving 16 bases between. CDR1 and CDR2 from the germline V gene are DFQATT and SNEGSKA (reference sequence). The CDR3 spells CSVPPHWGSYEQYF. CDR3 bases: TGCAGTGTTCCACCGCATTGGGGCTCCTACGAGCAGTACTTC.

This rearrangement joins TRBV30 to TRBJ1-1; 7 bases match TRBD1. This CDR3 spans 13 amino acids. J lost 1 base, V lost 4 bases, and 3 bases had no gene match. CDR1 and CDR2 (germline): GTSNPN, SVGIG (reference sequence). The CDR3 DNA reads as TGTGCCTGGACGGGACAGCCGAACACTGAAGCTTTCTTT. It is translated as CAWTGQPNTEAFF.

This clonotype was recorded a few times. The V gene is TRBV12-3 or TRBV12-4, the J gene TRBJ1-3; D gene ambiguous. The CDR3 sequence is 11 residues long. V lost 4 bases, J lost 7 bases, and 5 bases lay in between. Here the CDR3 reads CASSSPNTIYF. Here the CDR3 DNA reads TGTGCCAGCAGTTCCCCGAACACCATATATTTT.

V usage is TRBV20-1 and J usage is TRBJ2-5; TRBD2 agrees at 9 bases. V dropped 0 bases and J dropped 2; count of bases not matched to a gene: 10. Germline loops: CDR1 DFQATT, CDR2 SNEGSKA (reference sequence). CDR3 length: 17 residues. CDR3 protein: CSARDGRGGGDQETQYF. The DNA for the CDR3 is TGCAGTGCTAGAGATGGGCGGGGGGGCGGAGATCAAGAGACCCAGTACTTC.

This clonotype has only a few counts. The chain has TRBV6-2 or TRBV6-3 and TRBJ2-1, with D perhaps TRBD1 (6 bases). There are 12 residues in the CDR3. The germline gives CDR1 MNHEY, CDR2 SVGEGT. V gave up 0 bases and J gave up 13 bases, with 10 bases separating them. CDR3 in DNA: TGTGCCAGCAGTTACTCCCCAGGGGTTCAGTTCTTC. Translation: CASSYSPGVQFF.

This clonotype has just a few counts. The chain joins TRBV6-2 or TRBV6-3 to TRBJ2-7, with D perhaps matching TRBD2 (6 bases). The V and J ends lost 7 bases and 5 bases respectively, with 24 bases between them. Germline CDR1 is MNHEY and CDR2 is SVGEGT. The CDR3 contains 16 residues. CDR3: CASKLAKTAGMDEQYF. CDR3 bases: TGTGCCAGCAAGCTCGCGAAAACGGCGGGAATGGACGAGCAGTACTTC.

Ten or more counts support this clonotype. The rearrangement uses TRBV6-2 or TRBV6-3 and TRBJ2-2; 10 positions agree with TRBD1. CDR1 is MNHEY and CDR2 is SVGEGT in the germline V gene. J gave up 6 bases and V 6 bases, and 7 bases lay outside the gene matches. This CDR3 region has 15 residues. CDR3 sequence (DNA): TGTGCCAGCAGGGATCGACAGGGGGCTTCCGGGGAGCTGTTTTTT. It yields the protein CASRDRQGASGELFF.

The rearrangement uses TRBV12-3 or TRBV12-4 and TRBJ1-6, with unresolved D. V was shortened by 6 bases and J by 7 bases, with 13 bases between the two germline ends. This CDR3 comprises 14 residues. The CDR3 DNA reads as TGTGCCAGCAGCATCGACCGCGGGAATTCACCCCTCCACTTT. This sequence encodes CASSIDRGNSPLHF.